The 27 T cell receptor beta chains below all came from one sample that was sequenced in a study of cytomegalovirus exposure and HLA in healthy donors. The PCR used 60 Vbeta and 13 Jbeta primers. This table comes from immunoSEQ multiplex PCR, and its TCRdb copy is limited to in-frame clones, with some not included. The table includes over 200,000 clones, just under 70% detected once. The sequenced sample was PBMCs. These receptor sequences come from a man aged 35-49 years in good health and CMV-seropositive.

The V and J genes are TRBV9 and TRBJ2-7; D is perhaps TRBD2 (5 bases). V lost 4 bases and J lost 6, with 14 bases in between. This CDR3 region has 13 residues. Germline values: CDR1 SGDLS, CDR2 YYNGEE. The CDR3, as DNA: TGTGCCAGCAGCTATCAGGACTCGGGCGAGCAGTACTTC. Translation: CASSYQDSGEQYF. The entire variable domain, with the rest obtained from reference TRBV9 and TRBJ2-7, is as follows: DSGVTQTPKHLITATGQRVTLRCSPRSGDLSVYWYQQSLDQGLQFLIQYYNGEERAKGNILERFSAQQFPDLHSELNLSSLELGDSALYFCASSYQDSGEQYFGPGTRLTVT.

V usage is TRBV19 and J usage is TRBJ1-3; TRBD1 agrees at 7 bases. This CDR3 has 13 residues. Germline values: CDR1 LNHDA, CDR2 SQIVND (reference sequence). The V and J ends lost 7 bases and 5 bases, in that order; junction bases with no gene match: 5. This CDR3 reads CASTTTGRNTIYF. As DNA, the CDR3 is TGTGCCAGTACTACGACAGGGAGAAACACCATATATTTT.

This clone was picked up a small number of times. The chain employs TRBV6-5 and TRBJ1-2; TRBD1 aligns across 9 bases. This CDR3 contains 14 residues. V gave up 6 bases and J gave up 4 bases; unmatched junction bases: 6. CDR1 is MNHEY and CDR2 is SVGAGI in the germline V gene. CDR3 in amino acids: CASRLGQGGYGYTF. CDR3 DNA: TGTGCCAGCAGATTGGGACAGGGAGGCTATGGCTACACCTTC.

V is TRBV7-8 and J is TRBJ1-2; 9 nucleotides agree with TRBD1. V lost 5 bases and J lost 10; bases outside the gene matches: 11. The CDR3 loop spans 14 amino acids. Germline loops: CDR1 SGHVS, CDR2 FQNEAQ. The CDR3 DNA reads TGTGCCAGCAGCCGGGGGACAGGGACAAATGACTACACCTTC. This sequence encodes CASSRGTGTNDYTF.

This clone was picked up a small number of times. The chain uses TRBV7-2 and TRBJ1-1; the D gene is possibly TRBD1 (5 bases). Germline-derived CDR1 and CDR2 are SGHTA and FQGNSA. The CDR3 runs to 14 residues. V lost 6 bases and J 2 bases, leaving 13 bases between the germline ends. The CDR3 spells CASSWGGSNTEAFF. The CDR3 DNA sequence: TGTGCCAGCAGTTGGGGGGGTAGTAACACTGAAGCTTTCTTT.

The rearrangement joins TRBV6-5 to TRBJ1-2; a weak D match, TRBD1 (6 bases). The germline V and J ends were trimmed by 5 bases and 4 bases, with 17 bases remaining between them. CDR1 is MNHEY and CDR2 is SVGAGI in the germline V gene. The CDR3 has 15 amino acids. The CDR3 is CASSPPGQRSYGYTF. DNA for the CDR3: TGTGCCAGCAGTCCCCCCGGACAGAGATCCTATGGCTACACCTTC.

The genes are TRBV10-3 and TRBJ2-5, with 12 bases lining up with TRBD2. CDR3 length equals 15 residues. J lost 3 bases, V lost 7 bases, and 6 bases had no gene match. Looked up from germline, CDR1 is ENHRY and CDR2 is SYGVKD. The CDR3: CAITVLAGGKETQYF. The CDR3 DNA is TGTGCCATCACGGTGCTAGCGGGGGGGAAAGAGACCCAGTACTTC.

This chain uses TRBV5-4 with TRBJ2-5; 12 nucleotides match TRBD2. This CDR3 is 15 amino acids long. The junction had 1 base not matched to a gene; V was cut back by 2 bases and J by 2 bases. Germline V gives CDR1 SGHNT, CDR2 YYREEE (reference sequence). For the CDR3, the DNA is TGTGCCAGCAGCTTAACTAGCGGGGGGCAAGAGACCCAGTACTTC. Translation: CASSLTSGGQETQYF.

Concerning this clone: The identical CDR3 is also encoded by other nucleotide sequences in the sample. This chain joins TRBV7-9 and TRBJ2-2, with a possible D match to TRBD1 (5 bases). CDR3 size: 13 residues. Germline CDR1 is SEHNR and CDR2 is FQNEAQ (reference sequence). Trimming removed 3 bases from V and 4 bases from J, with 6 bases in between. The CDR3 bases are TGTGCCAGCAGCTTCACAGGCACCGGGGAGCTGTTTTTT. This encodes CASSFTGTGELFF. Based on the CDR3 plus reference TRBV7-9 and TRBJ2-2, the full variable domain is DTGVSQNPRHKITKRGQNVTFRCDPISEHNRLYWYRQTLGQGPEFLTYFQNEAQLEKSRLLSDRFSAERPKGSFSTLEIQRTEQGDSAMYLCASSFTGTGELFFGEGSRLTVL.

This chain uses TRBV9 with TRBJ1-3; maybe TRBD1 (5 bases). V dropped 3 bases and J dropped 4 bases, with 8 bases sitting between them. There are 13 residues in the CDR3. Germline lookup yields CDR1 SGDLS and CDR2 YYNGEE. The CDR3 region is CASSAAGGNTIYF. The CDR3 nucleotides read TGTGCCAGCAGCGCGGCAGGGGGAAACACCATATATTTT. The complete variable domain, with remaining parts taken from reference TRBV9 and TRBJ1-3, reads DSGVTQTPKHLITATGQRVTLRCSPRSGDLSVYWYQQSLDQGLQFLIQYYNGEERAKGNILERFSAQQFPDLHSELNLSSLELGDSALYFCASSAAGGNTIYFGEGSWLTVV.

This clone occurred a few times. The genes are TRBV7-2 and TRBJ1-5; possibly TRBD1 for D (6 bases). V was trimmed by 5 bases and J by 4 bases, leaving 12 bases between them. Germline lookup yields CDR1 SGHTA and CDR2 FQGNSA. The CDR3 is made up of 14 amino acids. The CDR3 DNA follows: TGTGCCAGCAGCCCGACAGGTTGGAATCAGCCCCAGCATTTT. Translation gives CASSPTGWNQPQHF.

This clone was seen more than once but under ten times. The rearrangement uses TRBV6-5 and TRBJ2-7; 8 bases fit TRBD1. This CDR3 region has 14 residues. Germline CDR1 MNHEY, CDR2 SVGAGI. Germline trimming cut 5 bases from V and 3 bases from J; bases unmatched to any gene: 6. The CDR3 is CASSRTGTGYEQYF. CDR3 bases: TGTGCCAGCAGTCGGACAGGGACGGGCTACGAGCAGTACTTC.

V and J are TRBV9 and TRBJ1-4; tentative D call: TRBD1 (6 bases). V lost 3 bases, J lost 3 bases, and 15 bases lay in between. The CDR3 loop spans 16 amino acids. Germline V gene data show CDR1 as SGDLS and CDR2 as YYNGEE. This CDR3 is CASSARMGASNEKLFF. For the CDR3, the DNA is TGTGCCAGCAGCGCCCGTATGGGGGCGTCTAATGAAAAACTGTTTTTT.

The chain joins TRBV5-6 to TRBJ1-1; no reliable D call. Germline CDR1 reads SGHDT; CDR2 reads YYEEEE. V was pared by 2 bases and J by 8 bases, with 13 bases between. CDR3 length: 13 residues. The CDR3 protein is CASSLERETEAFF. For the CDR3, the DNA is TGTGCCAGCAGCTTAGAGAGGGAGACCGAAGCTTTCTTT. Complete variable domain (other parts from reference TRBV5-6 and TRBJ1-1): DAGVTQSPTHLIKTRGQQVTLRCSPKSGHDTVSWYQQALGQGPQFIFQYYEEEERQRGNFPDRFSGHQFPNYSSELNVNALLLGDSALYLCASSLERETEAFFGQGTRLTVV.

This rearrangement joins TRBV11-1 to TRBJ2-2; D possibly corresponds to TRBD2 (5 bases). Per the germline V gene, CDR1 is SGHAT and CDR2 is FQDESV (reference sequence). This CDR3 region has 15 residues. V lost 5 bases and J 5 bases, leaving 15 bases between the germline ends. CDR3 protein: CASSQDFFRTGELFF. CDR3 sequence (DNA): TGTGCCAGCAGCCAGGACTTCTTCAGGACCGGGGAGCTGTTTTTT.

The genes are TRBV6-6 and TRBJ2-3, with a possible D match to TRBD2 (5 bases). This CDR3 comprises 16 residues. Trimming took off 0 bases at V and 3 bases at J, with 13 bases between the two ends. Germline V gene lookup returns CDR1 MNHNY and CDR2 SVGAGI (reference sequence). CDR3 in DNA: TGTGCCAGCAGTTACTCGAAAAGCGGTGGTACAGATACGCAGTATTTT. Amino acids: CASSYSKSGGTDTQYF.

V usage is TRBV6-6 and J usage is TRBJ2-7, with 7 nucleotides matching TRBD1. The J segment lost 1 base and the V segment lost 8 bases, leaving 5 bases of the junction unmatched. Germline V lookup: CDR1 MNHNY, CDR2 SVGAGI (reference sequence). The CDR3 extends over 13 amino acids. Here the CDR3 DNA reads TGTGCCAGCGTTGACAGGGATTCCTACGAGCAGTACTTC. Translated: CASVDRDSYEQYF.

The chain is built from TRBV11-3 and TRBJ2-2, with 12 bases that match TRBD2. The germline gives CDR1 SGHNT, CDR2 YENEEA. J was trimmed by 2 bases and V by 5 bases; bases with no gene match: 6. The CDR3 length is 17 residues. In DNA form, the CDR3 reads TGTGCCAGCAGCAAGGGACTAGCGGGTCCAAACACCGGGGAGCTGTTTTTT. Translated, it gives CASSKGLAGPNTGELFF.

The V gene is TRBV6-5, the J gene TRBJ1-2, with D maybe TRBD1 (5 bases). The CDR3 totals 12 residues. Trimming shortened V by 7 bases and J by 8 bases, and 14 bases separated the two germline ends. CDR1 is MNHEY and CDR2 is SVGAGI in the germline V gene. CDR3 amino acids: CASNSPGGGYTF. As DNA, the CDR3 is TGTGCCAGCAATTCGCCGGGGGGGGGCTACACCTTC.

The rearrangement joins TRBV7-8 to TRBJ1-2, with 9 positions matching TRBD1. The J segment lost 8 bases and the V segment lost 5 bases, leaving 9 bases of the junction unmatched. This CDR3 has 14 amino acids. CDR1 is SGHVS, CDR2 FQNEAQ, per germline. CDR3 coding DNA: TGTGCCAGCAGCCTTCGGGACAGGGATAGAGGCTACACCTTC. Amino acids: CASSLRDRDRGYTF.

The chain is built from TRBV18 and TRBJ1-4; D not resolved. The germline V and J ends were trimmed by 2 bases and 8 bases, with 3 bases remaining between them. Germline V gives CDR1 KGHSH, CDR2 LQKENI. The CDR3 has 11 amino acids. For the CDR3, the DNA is TGTGCCAGCTCACCAAGCGAAAAACTGTTTTTT. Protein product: CASSPSEKLFF.

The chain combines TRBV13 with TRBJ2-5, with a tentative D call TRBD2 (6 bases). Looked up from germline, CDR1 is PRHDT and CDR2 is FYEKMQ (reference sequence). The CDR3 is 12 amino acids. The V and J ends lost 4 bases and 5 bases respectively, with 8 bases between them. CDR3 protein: CASSSGRETQYF. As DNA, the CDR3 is TGTGCCAGCAGCTCAGGGAGGGAGACCCAGTACTTC.

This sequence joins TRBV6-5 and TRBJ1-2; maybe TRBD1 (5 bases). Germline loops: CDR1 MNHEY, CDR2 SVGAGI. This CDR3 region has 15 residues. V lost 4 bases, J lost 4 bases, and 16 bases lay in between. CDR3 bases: TGTGCCAGCAGTTTAGACCAGGGTGCTGTCTATGGCTACACCTTC. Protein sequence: CASSLDQGAVYGYTF.

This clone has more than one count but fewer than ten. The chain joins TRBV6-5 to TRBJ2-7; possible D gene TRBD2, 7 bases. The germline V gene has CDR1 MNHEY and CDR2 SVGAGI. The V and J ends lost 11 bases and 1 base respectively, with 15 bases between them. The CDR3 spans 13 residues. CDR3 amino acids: CAVVGGQSYEQYF. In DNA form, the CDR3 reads TGTGCCGTTGTGGGGGGGCAGTCCTACGAGCAGTACTTC.

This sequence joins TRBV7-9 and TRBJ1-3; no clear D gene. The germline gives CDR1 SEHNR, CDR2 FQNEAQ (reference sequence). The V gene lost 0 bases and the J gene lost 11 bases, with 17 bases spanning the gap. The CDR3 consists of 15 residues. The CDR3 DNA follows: TGTGCCAGCAGCTTAGCATCCGGAGCCTCGTACGCCATATATTTT. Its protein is CASSLASGASYAIYF.

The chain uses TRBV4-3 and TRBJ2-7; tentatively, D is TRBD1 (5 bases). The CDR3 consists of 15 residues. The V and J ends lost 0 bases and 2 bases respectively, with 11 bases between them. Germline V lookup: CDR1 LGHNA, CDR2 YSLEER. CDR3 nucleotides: TGCGCCAGCAGCCAAGAGGCAGGGCATCCCTACGAGCAGTACTTC. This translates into CASSQEAGHPYEQYF.

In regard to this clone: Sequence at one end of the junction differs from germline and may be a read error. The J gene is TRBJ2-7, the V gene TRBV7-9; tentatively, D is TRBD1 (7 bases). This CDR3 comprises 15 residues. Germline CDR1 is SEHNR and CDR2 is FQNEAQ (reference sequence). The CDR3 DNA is TGTTCCAGCTGCGCTGGGGGGACAGAGTCCTACGAGCAGTACTTC. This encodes CSSCAGGTESYEQYF. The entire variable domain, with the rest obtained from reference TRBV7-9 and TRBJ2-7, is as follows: DTGVSQNPRHKITKRGQNVTFRCDPISEHNRLYWYRQTLGQGPEFLTYFQNEAQLEKSRLLSDRFSAERPKGSFSTLEIQRTEQGDSAMYLCSSCAGGTESYEQYFGPGTRLTVT.